Each of the 20 T cell receptor beta chains below was sequenced from the same sample in a study of monozygotic twins with inflammatory bowel disease. TCRdb reprocessed the 5' RACE reads; each CDR3 protein has one entry and no DNA is given. The listing records 110,000 to 150,000 distinct CDR3 sequences. The material sequenced was blood. The receptors come from a human donor with ulcerative colitis or Crohn's disease, or a healthy co-twin of an affected twin (not recorded which).

J is TRBJ2-1 and V is TRBV3-1; the D call from TCRdb, TRBD2, cannot be confirmed without DNA. The length of the CDR3 is 13 residues. The germline CDR1 and CDR2 sequences are LGHDT and YNNKEL (reference sequence). The CDR3 sequence is CASSLGLHHEQFF.

The chain links TRBV20-1 to TRBJ2-5; TCRdb designates TRBD2, a call that cannot be tested without DNA. This CDR3 region has 14 residues. Germline V gene lookup returns CDR1 DFQATT and CDR2 SNEGSKA (reference sequence). The CDR3 sequence is CSARGGPTLWAQYF.

V is TRBV30 and J is TRBJ2-3; TCRdb's D call, TRBD2, is unchecked because there is no DNA. In germline, CDR1 is GTSNPN, CDR2 SVGIG (reference sequence). The CDR3 totals 14 residues. CDR3 protein: CAWKAGTFTDTQYF.

The rearrangement uses TRBV7-2 and TRBJ2-1; TCRdb proposes TRBD2, but this gene call is untestable without DNA. CDR1 is SGHTA, CDR2 FQGNSA, per germline. CDR3 size: 14 residues. CDR3 sequence: CASSSPGGGRAQFF.

The gene calls are TRBV7-9 and TRBJ2-7; without DNA, the TCRdb call of TRBD1 cannot be checked. Per germline, CDR1 SEHNR and CDR2 FQNEAQ (reference sequence). This CDR3 region has 15 residues. CDR3 loop: CASSPRDRGPYEQYF.

V and J are TRBV12-3 or TRBV12-4 and TRBJ1-5; with no DNA, the TCRdb D assignment of TRBD1 cannot be verified. This CDR3 has 19 residues. CDR3 sequence reads: CASSRTGVITGGRNQPQHF.

This CDR3 is CASSLARQDNDEQYF. V usage is TRBV5-1 and J usage is TRBJ2-7; TCRdb reports TRBD1, a call that lacks DNA to check it against. CDR3 size: 15 residues. Looked up from germline, CDR1 is SGHRS and CDR2 is YFSETQ.

The chain's CDR3 is CASRGLAGSTGELFF. The V gene is TRBV5-6, the J gene TRBJ2-2; TCRdb proposes TRBD2, but this gene call is untestable without DNA. The germline V gene has CDR1 SGHDT and CDR2 YYEEEE. The CDR3 consists of 15 residues. The full variable domain, its missing parts supplied by reference TRBV5-6 and TRBJ2-2, is DAGVTQSPTHLIKTRGQQVTLRCSPKSGHDTVSWYQQALGQGPQFIFQYYEEEERQRGNFPDRFSGHQFPNYSSELNVNALLLGDSALYLCASRGLAGSTGELFFGEGSRLTVL.

The chain joins TRBV12-3 or TRBV12-4 to TRBJ2-7; TCRdb returns TRBD1, unconfirmable since there is no DNA. The CDR3 has 16 amino acids. This chain's CDR3 is CASSGPRDRGSHEQYF.

The chain recombines TRBV11-2 with TRBJ2-3; TCRdb names TRBD2, which stays unverified in the absence of DNA. Germline CDR1 is SGHAT and CDR2 is FQNNGV. This CDR3 is built from 16 residues. This CDR3 is CASSTPPPSAEDTQYF.

The rearrangement links TRBV5-1 to TRBJ2-2. CDR3 size: 14 residues. The germline CDR1 and CDR2 sequences are SGHRS and YFSETQ. CDR3 in amino acids: CASSLVISTGELFF.

V and J are TRBV4-3 and TRBJ2-7; without DNA, the TCRdb call of TRBD2 cannot be checked. Germline V gene data show CDR1 as LGHNA and CDR2 as YSLEER. This CDR3 has 18 residues. CDR3: CASSISASGRIWSYEQYF.

The gene calls are TRBV5-1 and TRBJ1-1; the D gene TCRdb calls, TRBD1, cannot be checked with no DNA. Looked up from germline, CDR1 is SGHRS and CDR2 is YFSETQ. The CDR3 length is 15 residues. The CDR3 loop is CASSLDVTGDTEAFF.

This rearrangement joins TRBV15 to TRBJ2-2; there is no DNA to check the TCRdb D call of TRBD2. There are 14 residues in the CDR3. Germline lookup yields CDR1 LNHNV and CDR2 YYDKDF (reference sequence). CDR3 sequence: CATKTGEGDGELFF. Based on the CDR3 plus reference TRBV15 and TRBJ2-2, the full variable domain is DAMVIQNPRYQVTQFGKPVTLSCSQTLNHNVMYWYQQKSSQAPKLLFHYYDKDFNNEADTPDNFQSRRPNTSFCFLDIRSPGLGDTAMYLCATKTGEGDGELFFGEGSRLTVL.

The chain recombines TRBV10-3 with TRBJ2-3; TCRdb gives TRBD2 as the D gene, but with no DNA this cannot be confirmed. From germline, CDR1 is ENHRY and CDR2 SYGVKD. The CDR3 is made up of 18 amino acids. The CDR3 sequence: CAISGTAGTSGSSDTQYF.

This chain links TRBV5-1 with TRBJ2-7; the TCRdb D gene call, TRBD1, has no DNA to confirm it. CDR1 SGHRS and CDR2 YFSETQ come from the germline V gene. The CDR3 spans 14 residues. The CDR3 protein is CASSLEGRGDEQYF. Using reference TRBV5-1 and TRBJ2-7 for the parts outside the CDR3, the full variable domain is KAGVTQTPRYLIKTRGQQVTLSCSPISGHRSVSWYQQTPGQGLQFLFEYFSETQRNKGNFPGRFSGRQFSNSRSEMNVSTLELGDSALYLCASSLEGRGDEQYFGPGTRLTVT.

The rearrangement joins TRBV9 to TRBJ2-1; TCRdb outputs TRBD1, but without DNA this stays unchecked. The CDR3 is made up of 17 amino acids. The germline V gene has CDR1 SGDLS and CDR2 YYNGEE. This chain's CDR3 is CASSVATGQGASNEQFF. Together with reference TRBV9 and TRBJ2-1, the CDR3 gives the full variable domain: DSGVTQTPKHLITATGQRVTLRCSPRSGDLSVYWYQQSLDQGLQFLIQYYNGEERAKGNILERFSAQQFPDLHSELNLSSLELGDSALYFCASSVATGQGASNEQFFGPGTRLTVL.

The CDR3 loop is CASSLAPGGVNSPLHF. The rearrangement joins TRBV7-2 to TRBJ1-6; the D call of TRBD1 rests on TCRdb alone, since no DNA is present to check it. Looked up from germline, CDR1 is SGHTA and CDR2 is FQGNSA. The CDR3 spans 16 residues.

The V call is TRBV24-1, the J call TRBJ2-4; the TRBD1 assignment by TCRdb is unverifiable without DNA. The CDR3 is 13 amino acids. CDR1 KGHDR and CDR2 SFDVKD come from the germline V gene. CDR3 loop: CATSDRDGGFQYF.

The CDR3 protein is CAISEQLGKTDTQYF. The J gene is TRBJ2-3, the V gene TRBV10-3; the D gene TCRdb calls, TRBD2, cannot be checked with no DNA. Germline assignment: CDR1 ENHRY and CDR2 SYGVKD. The CDR3 totals 15 residues.